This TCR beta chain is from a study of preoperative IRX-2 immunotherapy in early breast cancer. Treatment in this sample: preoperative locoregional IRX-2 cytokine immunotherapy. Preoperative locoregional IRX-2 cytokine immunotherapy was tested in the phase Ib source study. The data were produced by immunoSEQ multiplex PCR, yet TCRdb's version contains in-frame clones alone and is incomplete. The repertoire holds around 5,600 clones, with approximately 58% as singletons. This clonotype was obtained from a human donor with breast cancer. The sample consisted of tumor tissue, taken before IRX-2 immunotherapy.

This chain's CDR3 is CASSRVAGNLNNEQFF. The CDR3 nucleotides read TGTGCCAGCAGCCGGGTAGCGGGAAATCTAAACAATGAGCAGTTCTTC. The V gene is TRBV14, the J gene TRBJ2-1, with 8 bases matching TRBD2. CDR3 length: 16 residues. V was clipped by 4 bases and J by 5 bases; unmatched bases: 10. Germline CDR1 reads SGHDN; CDR2 reads FVKESK.